The clone carrying this T cell receptor (beta chain) appeared once. Its matching antigen is unknown. CDR3 length equals 15 residues. V gave up 6 bases and J gave up 3 bases; unmatched junction bases: 9. The V gene's germline CDR1 is MDHEN and CDR2 SYDVKM. This sample is part of a study of cytomegalovirus exposure and HLA in healthy donors. The PCR ran on 60 Vbeta and 13 Jbeta primers. As handled by the study authors: In a later analysis, some 11 million of about 80 million unique beta chains occurred in at least two donors. The method was immunoSEQ multiplex PCR; TCRdb's version includes in-frame clones alone and lacks a portion of them. V and J calls plus clone size are reproduced from that table; the DNA served to infer D and trimming. Here the sample spans about 95,000 clones, around three quarters being singletons. Study-wide results and limits: In a later analysis, at a false discovery rate of 0.05, roughly 17,000 TCR beta sequences matched HLA alleles.

This TCR was sampled from a man younger than 45 in good health and CMV-seropositive. The chain recombines TRBV28 with TRBJ2-5; 8 nucleotides line up with TRBD1. Sequences were obtained from PBMCs. CDR3 region: CASRTGQEAEETQYF. The CDR3 DNA reads as TGTGCCAGCAGGACGGGACAGGAGGCTGAAGAGACCCAGTACTTC.